Below are 18 T cell receptor beta chains sequenced from a single sample in a study of T cells after yellow fever vaccination (dated 2019 in TCRdb). This sample's treatment or condition label indicates: live attenuated yellow fever vaccine strain. The protocol used for the library was 5' RACE. Sequencer: Illumina HiSeq 2500. TCRdb redid the processing of the public reads, applying fastp at Q25 and MiXCR, and retained in-frame beta chains. Rows merge per CDR3 protein into single entries with the most common DNA and genes. The sample table contains approximately 340,000 distinct CDR3 sequences; only one count was recorded for roughly 8.7% of them. Of the sample, about a sixth falls within the top ten clones. Sequenced here: PBMCs, sampled on the day of the first yellow fever vaccination. These receptors all stem from a man younger than 35 who received the YFV17D yellow fever vaccine.

The V call is TRBV20-1, the J call TRBJ2-5; unclear D gene. Trimming removed 2 bases at V and 5 bases at J, with 9 bases between. The CDR3 totals 12 residues. CDR1 and CDR2 (germline): DFQATT, SNEGSKA (reference sequence). The CDR3 loop reads CSARTFGETQYF. The CDR3 DNA reads TGCAGTGCTAGAACGTTCGGCGAGACCCAGTACTTC.

The chain links TRBV7-2 to TRBJ2-7; 12 nucleotides line up with TRBD2. Germline V gene sequence: CDR1 SGHTA, CDR2 FQGNSA. This CDR3 comprises 16 residues. J lost 3 bases, V lost 0 bases, and 3 bases had no gene match. CDR3 sequence (DNA): TGTGCCAGCAGCTTAGCCGCTAGCGGGGGGGACTACGAGCAGTACTTC. This translates into CASSLAASGGDYEQYF. Drawing the rest from reference TRBV7-2 and TRBJ2-7, the complete variable domain is GAGVSQSPSNKVTEKGKDVELRCDPISGHTALYWYRQSLGQGLEFLIYFQGNSAPDKSGLPSDRFSAERTGGSVSTLTIQRTQQEDSAVYLCASSLAASGGDYEQYFGPGTRLTVT.

This clonotype was observed many times. This chain uses TRBV5-1 with TRBJ2-7; no reliable D call. The CDR3 length is 12 residues. In germline, CDR1 is SGHRS, CDR2 YFSETQ. V shed 1 base and J shed 3 bases, with 5 bases lying between them. CDR3 amino acids: CASSLSNYEQYF. CDR3 DNA sequence: TGCGCCAGCAGCTTGAGTAACTACGAGCAGTACTTC.

A remark on this clonotype: This may come from a read error, since a much larger clone is one base off. The V gene is TRBV7-2, the J gene TRBJ2-3, with TRBD1 matching over 9 bases. CDR3 length equals 14 residues. V shed 4 bases, J shed 9 bases, and the junction held 8 bases outside the gene matches. The germline V gene has CDR1 SGHTA and CDR2 FQGNSA. DNA for the CDR3: TGTGCCAGCAGCTACAACAGGGGGCAGAGAACGCAGTATTTT. It codes for CASSYNRGQRTQYF.

There are a few counts of this clonotype. This sequence joins TRBV4-3 and TRBJ2-5; D is uncertain. V lost 3 bases and J 5 bases, leaving 10 bases between the germline ends. This CDR3 is built from 13 residues. Germline V gene lookup returns CDR1 LGHNA and CDR2 YSLEER. The CDR3 nucleotides are TGCGCCAGCAGCCAGGCTATCCGGGAGACCCAGTACTTC. Translating it yields CASSQAIRETQYF.

This clonotype appeared many times. The chain combines TRBV5-6 with TRBJ1-2, with D unclear. This CDR3 comprises 15 residues. The germline V gene has CDR1 SGHDT and CDR2 YYEEEE. V was shortened by 1 base and J by 1 base, with 11 bases between the two germline ends. CDR3 sequence (DNA): TGTGCCAGCAGCTTGTCGGCAGCATTTAACTATGGCTACACCTTC. It specifies CASSLSAAFNYGYTF.

With respect to this clonotype: A much larger clone lies a single base off, so this may be a read error. This chain joins TRBV4-3 and TRBJ2-7; D is ambiguous. Germline V CDR1 and CDR2: LGHNA, YSLEER. The CDR3 sequence is 16 residues long. Here the CDR3 DNA reads TGCGTCAGCAGCCAAGATTATCTCGAACAGCACTACGAGCAGTACTTC. Its translation is CVSSQDYLEQHYEQYF.

This clonotype was seen only a few times. V is TRBV5-1 and J is TRBJ2-4; D call uncertain. Germline lookup yields CDR1 SGHRS and CDR2 YFSETQ. The CDR3 has 15 residues. Deletions cut 3 bases from V and 0 bases from J, with 10 bases between. The CDR3 spells CASSWGNLAKNIQYF. The CDR3 bases are TGCGCCAGCAGCTGGGGAAACCTAGCCAAAAACATTCAGTACTTC.

Only a few counts were recorded for this clonotype. The V gene is TRBV6-6, the J gene TRBJ1-2; tentative D call: TRBD1 (5 bases). The CDR3 has 13 amino acids. V lost 6 bases to trimming and J lost 7 bases, with 15 bases between them. Germline V gene lookup returns CDR1 MNHNY and CDR2 SVGAGI (reference sequence). DNA of the CDR3: TGTGCCAGCAGAGATGACCTCAGGGTTGGCTACACCTTC. Translating it yields CASRDDLRVGYTF.

The chain is built from TRBV4-1 and TRBJ2-1, with D possibly being TRBD2 (5 bases). Germline V gene lookup returns CDR1 MGHRA and CDR2 YSYEKL. V was trimmed by 0 bases and J by 7 bases, leaving 19 bases between them. The CDR3 is 17 amino acids. Written as DNA, the CDR3 is TGCGCCAGCAGCCAAGAAGGACTCTCAAACCTAGGAAATGAGCAGTTCTTC. Its protein is CASSQEGLSNLGNEQFF.

The chain recombines TRBV18 with TRBJ2-1; TRBD2 aligns across 12 bases. This CDR3 contains 15 residues. The V and J ends lost 3 bases and 6 bases, in that order; junction bases with no gene match: 3. The V gene's germline CDR1 is KGHSH and CDR2 LQKENI. Here the CDR3 DNA reads TGTGCCAGCTCACCGCTAGCGGGGGGGCCCAATGAGCAGTTCTTC. Protein sequence: CASSPLAGGPNEQFF.

This chain joins TRBV19 and TRBJ2-1; 8 nucleotides match TRBD2. Germline V gene data show CDR1 as LNHDA and CDR2 as SQIVND (reference sequence). The V gene end was trimmed by 5 bases and the J gene end by 7 bases; junction bases not matched to a gene: 10. CDR3 length: 15 residues. The CDR3 region has the DNA TGTGCCAGTAGTCCTCGGATAGCGGGGTTGAATGAGCAGTTCTTC. Translating gives CASSPRIAGLNEQFF.

This clonotype turned up a few times. This chain uses TRBV7-2 with TRBJ1-1; D possibly corresponds to TRBD1 (5 bases). This CDR3 has 14 residues. Trimming cost V 5 bases and J 1 base, with 11 bases left between them. From germline, CDR1 is SGHTA and CDR2 FQGNSA. CDR3 in amino acids: CASSRGGTNTEAFF. CDR3 DNA: TGTGCCAGCAGCCGTGGGGGAACGAACACTGAAGCTTTCTTT.

This clonotype appeared a few times. The J gene is TRBJ1-2, the V gene TRBV20-1, with D tentatively TRBD1 (5 bases). This CDR3 has 13 amino acids. The V end lost 6 bases, the J end lost 4 bases, and 15 bases lay between the germline ends. Germline loops: CDR1 DFQATT, CDR2 SNEGSKA (reference sequence). The CDR3 spells CSAQGVWGYGYTF. In DNA form, the CDR3 reads TGCAGTGCCCAGGGTGTTTGGGGCTATGGCTACACCTTC.

In DNA, the CDR3 is TGCGCCAGCAGTCTCCAAGACAGGGGGCGCACAGATACGCAGTATTTT. Its translation: CASSLQDRGRTDTQYF. This chain links TRBV23-1 with TRBJ2-3; 10 bases map to TRBD1. Being an ORF, TRBV23-1 has a function that is uncertain. Trimming took 4 bases from V and 1 from J; bases not matched to a gene: 5. The CDR3 contains 16 residues.

This clonotype was found a few times. This chain connects TRBV10-3 to TRBJ1-1, with 8 bases that match TRBD1. Unmatched junction bases numbered 5, after V lost 6 bases and J lost 5 bases. Germline V gives CDR1 ENHRY, CDR2 SYGVKD. The CDR3 has 13 residues. CDR3 sequence reads: CAISQGARTEAFF. CDR3 DNA sequence: TGTGCCATCAGCCAGGGGGCCCGAACTGAAGCTTTCTTT.

The V and J genes are TRBV6-5 and TRBJ1-5, with a tentative D call TRBD1 (5 bases). The CDR3 contains 14 residues. CDR1 is MNHEY and CDR2 is SVGAGI in the germline V gene. Trimming stripped 3 bases from V and 2 bases from J, with 8 bases between. For the CDR3, the DNA is TGTGCCAGCAGTTATAGGGACGGCAATCAGCCCCAGCATTTT. Amino acid sequence: CASSYRDGNQPQHF.

This rearrangement joins TRBV12-3 or TRBV12-4 to TRBJ2-1; D may be TRBD2 (6 bases). The CDR3 loop spans 16 amino acids. The V and J ends lost 8 bases and 0 bases respectively, with 17 bases between them. The CDR3 bases are TGTGCCAGCGGTATGGCGGGGAGGAGCTCCTACAATGAGCAGTTCTTC. This gives the protein CASGMAGRSSYNEQFF.